The subject of this entry is one TCR beta chain. Antigen specificity is unknown. V dropped 7 bases and J dropped 3; count of bases not matched to a gene: 7. This CDR3 spans 15 amino acids. CDR1 is SNHLY and CDR2 is FYNNEI in the germline V gene. Time point meaning: pre-treatment sample, taken before nivolumab and TIL therapy. The data derive from a study of TIL therapy for anti-PD-1-resistant metastatic lung cancer. Study-wide context: Tumors carried a median about 1.5 non-synonymous mutations per megabase.

Whole-study findings and limits: Infused TIL clonotypes partially replaced the baseline blood repertoire, then decayed over months.

Sequencing used immunoSEQ v3. Some clones are missing from TCRdb's copy, which holds only in-frame ones; the method was immunoSEQ multiplex PCR. The sample records 25,000 to 40,000 clones, around two thirds being singletons. The sequencing here drew on blood, taken at baseline. The sequence was obtained from a woman between 25 and 85 years old with non-small cell lung cancer. The rearrangement links TRBV2 to TRBJ2-1, with TRBD2 matching 9 bases. The CDR3 DNA is TGTGCCAGCACCAATAGCGGGAGCCTCTACAATGAGCAGTTCTTC. This translates into CASTNSGSLYNEQFF.